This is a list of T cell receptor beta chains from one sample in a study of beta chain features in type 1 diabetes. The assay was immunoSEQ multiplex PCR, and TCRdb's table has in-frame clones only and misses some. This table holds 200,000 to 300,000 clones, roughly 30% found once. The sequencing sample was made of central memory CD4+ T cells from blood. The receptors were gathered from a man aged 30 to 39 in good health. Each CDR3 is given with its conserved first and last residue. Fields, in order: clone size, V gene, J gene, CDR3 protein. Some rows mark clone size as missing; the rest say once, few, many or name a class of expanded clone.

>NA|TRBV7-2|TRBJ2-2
CASSLYGTGELFF
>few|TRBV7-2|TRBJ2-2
CASSPGLAANTGELFF
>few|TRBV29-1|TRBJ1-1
CSVVRGLTEAFF
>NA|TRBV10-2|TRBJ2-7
CASRGLAGGYEQYF
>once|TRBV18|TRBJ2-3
CASSPPRDRPSKDTQYF
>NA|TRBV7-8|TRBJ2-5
CASSLAGISPGETQYF
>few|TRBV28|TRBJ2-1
CASSTPGATYNEQFF
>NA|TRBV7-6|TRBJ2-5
CASSFGETQYF
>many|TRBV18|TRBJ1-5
CASAPGGGSQPQHF
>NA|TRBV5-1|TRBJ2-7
CASSLVAGGMYEQYF
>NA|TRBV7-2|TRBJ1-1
CASSARGSLNTEAFF
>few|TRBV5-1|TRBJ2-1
CASSLLAGASYNEQFF
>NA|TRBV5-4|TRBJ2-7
CASSLVYGAGSPSERYF
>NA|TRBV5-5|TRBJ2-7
CASSLGQGGYEQYF
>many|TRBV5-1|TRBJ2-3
CASSYSGGPTDTQYF
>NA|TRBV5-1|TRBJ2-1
CASTASGFDNEQFF
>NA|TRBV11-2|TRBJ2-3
CASSLSFSGIGLTDTQYF
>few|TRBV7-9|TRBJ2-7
CASSPNNKAAGEQYF
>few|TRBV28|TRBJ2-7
CASSLQGWEQYF
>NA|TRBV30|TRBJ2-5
CAWSRNRGGETQYF
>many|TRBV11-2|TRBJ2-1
CASSLTPSGSSYNEQFF
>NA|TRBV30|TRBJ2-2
CACNTGELFF
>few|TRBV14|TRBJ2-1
CASSQGSASSSYNEQFF
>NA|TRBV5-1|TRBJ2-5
CASSLEGTSKETQYF
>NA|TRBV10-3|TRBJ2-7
CAISAGSYEQYF
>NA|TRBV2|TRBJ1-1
CASKENTEAFF
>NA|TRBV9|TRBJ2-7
CASSAGTGGYEQYF